A single T cell receptor beta chain is shown here with its context. V was trimmed by 10 bases and J by 1 base, leaving 13 bases between them. Per germline, CDR1 ENHRY and CDR2 SYGVKD. This CDR3 contains 13 residues. This specimen belongs to a study of cytomegalovirus exposure and HLA in healthy donors. Primers: 60 Vbeta forward and 13 Jbeta reverse. Using immunoSEQ multiplex PCR, the repertoire was profiled, and TCRdb retains in-frame clones only, with some absent. The profile shows about 96,000 clones, under 85% of them singletons. The sequencing sample was made of PBMCs. This TCR was recovered from an older woman in good health and CMV-seropositive. V gene TRBV10-3 combines with J gene TRBJ1-1, with TRBD1 as a possible D gene (6 bases). For the CDR3, the DNA is TGTGCCACCCGGACAGATCCGAACACTGAAGCTTTCTTT. Its protein is CATRTDPNTEAFF.